This T cell receptor beta chain stems from a study of blood T cell repertoires in COVID-19. On the study more broadly: The United States, Italy and Spain supplied acute and convalescent COVID-19 samples. Nucleic acid was either cDNA or gDNA, and it came from T cells, B-cell-depleted T cells, or PBMCs.

CDR3 length: 13 residues. CDR1 LNHDA and CDR2 SQIVND come from the germline V gene (reference sequence). The V and J ends lost 10 bases and 2 bases respectively, with 12 bases between them. In the original analysis: Using reference gene primer amplification, nucleated cell counts were estimated. Some clones are missing from TCRdb's copy, which holds only in-frame ones; the method was immunoSEQ multiplex PCR. Clone size and the V and J calls come from that table; the DNA yielded D and trimming. This table holds about 74,000 clones, roughly 84% found once. The sample comprised peripheral blood. The chain couples TRBV19 to TRBJ1-3; D possibly corresponds to TRBD1 (6 bases). The clonotype comes from a man aged 50 to 59 with active COVID-19. The CDR3 sequence is CATLGQPGNTIYF. CDR3 nucleotides: TGTGCCACCCTAGGACAGCCTGGAAACACCATATATTTT.